This note documents a single T cell receptor beta chain sequence. The data stem from a study of blood T cell repertoires in COVID-19. Across the study: Specimens from acute and convalescent COVID-19 originated in the United States, Italy and Spain.

The germline CDR1 and CDR2 sequences are KGHSH and LQKENI. This CDR3 spans 19 amino acids. J lost 4 bases, V lost 1 base, and 14 bases had no gene match. The assay was immunoSEQ multiplex PCR, and TCRdb's table has in-frame clones only and misses some. The table has 200,000 to 250,000 clones, approximately 91% seen once. This chain uses TRBV18 with TRBJ2-1; 9 nucleotides align to TRBD2. The clonotype was recovered from a woman aged 60-75 years with acute or convalescent COVID-19. Sequencing was done on a sample of peripheral blood. The CDR3 spells CASSPLGAGGLRGYNEQFF. Written as DNA, the CDR3 is TGTGCCAGCTCACCACTTGGCGCGGGGGGGCTTAGAGGATACAATGAGCAGTTCTTC.